Each of the 9 T cell receptor beta chains below was sequenced from the same sample in a study of metastatic and nonmetastatic thyroid tumors. Through MiXCR, TCRdb re-clonotyped the PCR reads. The sample carries tens of thousands of clones, about a sixth recorded once. Treatment of any kind had been given to no patient before thyroid surgery. Sequencing input: blood. These TCRs come from a female donor with papillary thyroid cancer or a benign thyroid nodule (not recorded which). Some clones in this sample may be carry-over from other donors' samples.

The rearrangement uses TRBV28 and TRBJ1-5; D gene ambiguous. Trimming pared 2 bases from V and 10 bases from J, leaving 18 bases between. CDR1 is MDHEN and CDR2 is SYDVKM in the germline V gene. The CDR3 has 15 amino acids. This CDR3 reads CASSLRFEGGHPQHF. As DNA, the CDR3 is TGTGCCAGCAGTTTAAGGTTCGAGGGCGGTCATCCCCAGCATTTT.

In its sample, this clone was seen many times. The chain carries TRBV27 and TRBJ1-1; weak D call: TRBD1 (5 bases). V lost 3 bases and J lost 4, with 6 bases in between. From germline, CDR1 is MNHEY and CDR2 SMNVEV (reference sequence). The CDR3 is made up of 12 amino acids. Here the CDR3 reads CASSLRGTEAFF. Written as DNA, the CDR3 is TGTGCCAGCAGTTTGAGGGGCACTGAAGCTTTCTTT.

In its sample, this clone was seen many times. The CDR3 DNA is TGTGCCACCAGCAGAGATCCCGGAGAGACCCAGTACTTC. This codes for CATSRDPGETQYF. The genes are TRBV15 and TRBJ2-5; D unresolved. This CDR3 has 13 residues. CDR1 is LNHNV, CDR2 YYDKDF, per germline (reference sequence). V lost 0 bases and J 4 bases, leaving 6 bases between the germline ends.

This clone was seen at least ten times. CDR3 region: CASSPLGATGTARSEQYF. In DNA form, the CDR3 reads TGTGCCAGCAGCCCGCTCGGGGCGACCGGGACAGCAAGGAGCGAGCAGTACTTC. The chain has TRBV4-2 and TRBJ2-7; TRBD1 matches at 7 bases. V shed 4 bases and J 6 bases; nucleotides not matched to a gene: 21. The CDR3 runs 18 residues. Per germline, CDR1 LGHNA and CDR2 YNFKEQ.

This clone was counted many times. Since a much larger clone is just one base distant, this may be a read error. The chain recombines TRBV19 with TRBJ2-7, with D possibly matching TRBD2 (7 bases). Trimming shortened V by 4 bases and J by 2 bases, and 12 bases separated the two germline ends. This CDR3 spans 14 amino acids. Germline V lookup: CDR1 LNHDA, CDR2 SQIVND (reference sequence). The CDR3 coding sequence is TGTGCCAGTAGTAGAGGGGGGGAACCCTACGAGCAGTACTTC. Encoded protein: CASSRGGEPYEQYF.

CDR3 residues: CASSSMFVTGNTIYF. DNA of the CDR3: TGTGCCAGCAGCTCCATGTTTGTAACCGGAAACACCATATATTTT. The chain is built from TRBV7-2 and TRBJ1-3; no firm D call. The CDR3 consists of 15 residues. Germline V CDR1 and CDR2: SGHTA, FQGNSA. The ends were cut back, 4 bases at V and 4 bases at J, with 14 bases in the middle. The variable domain in full, with the rest retrieved from reference TRBV7-2 and TRBJ1-3, is GAGVSQSPSNKVTEKGKDVELRCDPISGHTALYWYRQSLGQGLEFLIYFQGNSAPDKSGLPSDRFSAERTGGSVSTLTIQRTQQEDSAVYLCASSSMFVTGNTIYFGEGSWLTVV.

V usage is TRBV3-1 and J usage is TRBJ2-3; 8 nucleotides agree with TRBD2. The germline gives CDR1 LGHDT, CDR2 YNNKEL (reference sequence). Trimming took 10 bases from V and 0 from J; bases not matched to a gene: 6. The CDR3 runs 14 residues. CDR3 DNA: TGTGCCATTAGCCGACTAGCGAGCACAGATACGCAGTATTTT. This sequence encodes CAISRLASTDTQYF.

As for this clone: Mismatch with germline at one junction end may stem from a read error. This specimen includes other DNA sequences encoding the same CDR3. This chain connects TRBV11-3 to TRBJ2-7; TRBD1 is a possible D gene (6 bases). There are 14 residues in the CDR3. Per the germline V gene, CDR1 is SGHNT and CDR2 is YENEEA. The CDR3 here is CASSPPGQSYEQYF. CDR3 DNA: TGTGCCAGCAGCCCTCCTGGACAGAGTTACGAGCAGTACTTT.

This chain connects TRBV4-2 to TRBJ2-2, with D perhaps matching TRBD1 (5 bases). Looked up from germline, CDR1 is LGHNA and CDR2 is YNFKEQ. The CDR3 sequence is 15 residues long. Trimming stripped 7 bases from V and 4 bases from J, with 16 bases between. For the CDR3, the DNA is TGTGCCAGCATCGAACATGGGGCAACCACCGGGGAGCTGTTTTTT. Encoded protein: CASIEHGATTGELFF.